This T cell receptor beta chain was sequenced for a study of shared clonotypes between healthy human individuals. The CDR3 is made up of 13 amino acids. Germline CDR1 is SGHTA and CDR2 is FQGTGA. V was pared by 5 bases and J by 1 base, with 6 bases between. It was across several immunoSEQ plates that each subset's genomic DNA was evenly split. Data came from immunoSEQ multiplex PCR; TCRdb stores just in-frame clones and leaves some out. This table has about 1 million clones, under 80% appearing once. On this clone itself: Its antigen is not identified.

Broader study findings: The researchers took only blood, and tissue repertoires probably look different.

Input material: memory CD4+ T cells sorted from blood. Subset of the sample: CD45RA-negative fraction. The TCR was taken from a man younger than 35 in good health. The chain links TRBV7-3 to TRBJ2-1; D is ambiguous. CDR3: CASSPRSYNEQFF. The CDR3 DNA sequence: TGTGCCAGCAGCCCCCGGTCCTACAATGAGCAGTTCTTC. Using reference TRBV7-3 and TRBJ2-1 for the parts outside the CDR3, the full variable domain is GAGVSQTPSNKVTEKGKYVELRCDPISGHTALYWYRQSLGQGPEFLIYFQGTGAADDSGLPNDRFFAVRPEGSVSTLKIQRTERGDSAVYLCASSPRSYNEQFFGPGTRLTVL.